This passage covers 2 T cell receptor beta chains from one sample sequenced in a study of blood T cell repertoires in COVID-19 (dated by TCRdb to 2018 to 2021). Library generation was performed with the immunoSEQ multiplex PCR assay. As stored in TCRdb, this immuneACCESS dataset retains in-frame rearrangements with V and J assigned. A fraction of the clones does not appear; measured against another copy, unresolved V genes explain less than half of the discrepancy, and the remainder lacks a known reason. Here the sample has about 170,000 clones; 83% occur a single time. In total, the top ten clones hold about 19% of the sample. Sequenced input: peripheral blood. Receptors were obtained from a woman aged 70-85 years who had recovered from COVID-19.

V gene TRBV7-9 combines with J gene TRBJ1-3; D unclear. The CDR3 contains 15 residues. The V and J ends lost 5 bases and 0 bases respectively, with 11 bases between them. Germline CDR1 and CDR2: SEHNR and FQNEAQ (reference sequence). CDR3 region: CASSPQVYSGNTIYF. CDR3 nucleotide sequence: TGTGCCAGCAGCCCCCAGGTCTACTCTGGAAACACCATATATTTT.

The chain is built from TRBV19 and TRBJ1-2; TRBD1 agrees at 10 bases. Germline V CDR1 and CDR2: LNHDA, SQIVND (reference sequence). The trim removed 7 bases at V and 4 bases at J, leaving 12 bases unmatched. The CDR3 is made up of 16 amino acids. CDR3 sequence: CASTLGTGVRAYGYTF. The DNA for the CDR3 is TGTGCCAGTACCCTGGGGACAGGGGTGCGGGCCTATGGCTACACCTTC.